This T cell receptor beta chain appears in the sequencing data of a study of high-grade serous ovarian cancer treatment subgroups. Turning to the study itself: On average, around 15,000 reads and about 7,400 unique TCR beta rearrangements were obtained per sample.

This CDR3 comprises 17 residues. J was trimmed by 4 bases and V by 1 base; bases with no gene match: 9. The V gene's germline CDR1 is SGHTA and CDR2 FQGNSA. Worth noting for this clone: What it recognizes is unknown.

The tumor samples were collected prior to definitive surgery or chemotherapy. The study, taken as a whole, reports: CDR1 and CDR2 were left unanalyzed; analyses focused on CDR3. Clonal relatedness tracked neoantigen level, and by trend copy number and mutation load. Different patients shared almost no repertoire; same-patient tumors shared about 0.095 to 0.79.

TCRdb keeps only in-frame clones here, not all; method: immunoSEQ multiplex PCR. The sample lists roughly 10,000 clones, 55% to 70% seen once, with over 4% in the top ten. The sample was tumor tissue. The rearrangement links TRBV7-2 to TRBJ2-5; 10 bases line up with TRBD2. The TCR was taken from a human donor with high-grade serous ovarian cancer. CDR3: CASSLGLAGGVGETQYF. CDR3 nucleotide sequence: TGTGCCAGCAGCTTAGGGTTAGCGGGAGGTGTGGGAGAGACCCAGTACTTC.